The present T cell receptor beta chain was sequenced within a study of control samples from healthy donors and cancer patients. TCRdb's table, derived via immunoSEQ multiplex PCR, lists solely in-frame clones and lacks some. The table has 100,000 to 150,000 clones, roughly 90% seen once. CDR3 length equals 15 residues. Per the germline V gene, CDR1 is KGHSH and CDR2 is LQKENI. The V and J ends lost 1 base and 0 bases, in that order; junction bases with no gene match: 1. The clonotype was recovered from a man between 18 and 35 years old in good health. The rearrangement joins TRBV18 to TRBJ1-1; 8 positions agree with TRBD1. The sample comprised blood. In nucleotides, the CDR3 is TGTGCCAGCTCACCACGGGACAGGATGAACACTGAAGCTTTCTTT. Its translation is CASSPRDRMNTEAFF.